This TCR beta chain appears in the sequencing data of a study of T-cell reconstitution after alpha-beta-depleted transplantation in children. Whole-study findings and limits: T-cell counts and diversity were attributed mostly to newly produced T cells one year after transplant.

This clonotype was counted many times. Its antigen is unidentified. The TCRbeta library incorporated unique molecular identifiers. From the PCR reads, TCRdb called clonotypes with MiXCR, one entry per CDR3 protein. This sample has 600,000 to 800,000 distinct CDR3 sequences, with 13% found just once. The CDR3 loop spans 15 amino acids. The V and J ends lost 3 bases and 2 bases respectively, with 8 bases between them. From germline, CDR1 is MNHEY and CDR2 SMNVEV (reference sequence). This receptor was identified in a girl aged 2-10 years with congenital amegakaryocytic thrombocytopenia, due to receive a stem cell transplant. This chain links TRBV27 with TRBJ2-6; unclear D gene. The sample consisted of PBMCs, taken before TCRalphabeta/CD19-depleted stem cell transplant. The CDR3 coding sequence is TGTGCCAGCAGTTTGGCGCTGACTGGGGCCAACGTCCTGACTTTC. The encoded protein is CASSLALTGANVLTF.